This passage covers 2 T cell receptor beta chains from one sample sequenced in a study of cytomegalovirus exposure and HLA in healthy donors. Assay: immunoSEQ multiplex PCR; the TCRdb copy retains only in-frame clones and omits some. The table lists some 150,000 clones, around nine tenths of them singletons. Sample: PBMCs. The receptors shown here come from a woman in her thirties in good health and CMV-seronegative.

The chain uses TRBV25-1 and TRBJ2-1; D perhaps matches TRBD2 (5 bases). The CDR3 runs to 13 residues. The V end lost 3 bases, the J end lost 5 bases, and 8 bases lay between the germline ends. Germline assignment: CDR1 MGHDK and CDR2 SYGVNS. The chain's CDR3 is CASSEDWNNEQFF. CDR3 in DNA: TGTGCCAGCAGTGAGGACTGGAACAATGAGCAGTTCTTC.

CDR3 loop: CASINPGQGSGYGYTF. CDR3 nucleotides: TGTGCCAGTATTAACCCGGGACAGGGGTCCGGCTATGGCTACACCTTC. The chain links TRBV19 to TRBJ1-2; TRBD1 agrees at 10 bases. V dropped 7 bases and J dropped 4; count of bases not matched to a gene: 12. CDR1 and CDR2 from the germline V gene are LNHDA and SQIVND (reference sequence). This CDR3 spans 16 amino acids.